This passage covers 32 T cell receptor beta chains from one sample sequenced in a study of T cell responses to AZD1222 COVID-19 vaccine. TCRdb keeps only in-frame clones here, not all; method: immunoSEQ multiplex PCR. The sample has about 120,000 clones, roughly 87% seen once. Sample: peripheral blood, taken on day 0 of MenACWY control vaccination. Source of these receptors: an adult in good health.

CDR3 nucleotides: TGCAGCGTTGTGGGTGGGATTATCCCCAATGAGCAGTTCTTC. Translated: CSVVGGIIPNEQFF. The rearrangement joins TRBV29-1 to TRBJ2-1; D gene ambiguous. The CDR3 extends over 14 amino acids. Germline CDR1 is SQVTM and CDR2 is ANQGSEA. V gave up 4 bases and J gave up 6 bases, with 16 bases separating them.

The chain employs TRBV3-1 (or the pseudogene TRBV3-2) and TRBJ1-1; the match to TRBD1 covers 7 bases. J lost 1 base, V lost 1 base, and 6 bases had no gene match. CDR3 length: 16 amino acids. CDR1 is LGHDT, CDR2 YNNKEL, per germline (reference sequence). The CDR3 protein is CASSQGIDRENTEAFF. In nucleotides, the CDR3 is TGTGCCAGCAGCCAAGGGATTGACAGGGAGAACACTGAAGCTTTCTTT.

This chain connects TRBV21-1 to TRBJ2-3; the table's TRBD1 call for D was not verified on the DNA. TRBV21-1 is a known pseudogene. The CDR3 is 15 amino acids. The CDR3, as DNA: TGTGCCAGCAGCGCCCGGGACAGGGTTGCAGATACGCAGTATTTT. Protein: CASSARDRVADTQYF.

This chain connects TRBV14 to TRBJ1-3; TRBD1 aligns across 7 bases. CDR1 is SGHDN and CDR2 is FVKESK in the germline V gene. Unmatched junction bases numbered 2, after V lost 3 bases and J lost 0 bases. The CDR3 loop spans 15 amino acids. CDR3 protein: CASSHQGGSGNTIYF. CDR3 coding DNA: TGTGCCAGCAGCCACCAGGGGGGCTCTGGAAACACCATATATTTT. Filled out from reference TRBV14 and TRBJ1-3, the complete variable domain reads EAGVTQFPSHSVIEKGQTVTLRCDPISGHDNLYWYRRVMGKEIKFLLHFVKESKQDESGMPNNRFLAERTGGTYSTLKVQPAELEDSGVYFCASSHQGGSGNTIYFGEGSWLTVV.

CDR3 amino acids: CASSSAGGGYEQYF. CDR3 DNA sequence: TGTGCCAGTAGCAGCGCGGGAGGTGGCTACGAGCAGTACTTC. This chain links TRBV19 with TRBJ2-7; 8 bases are a match to TRBD2. V lost 6 bases, J lost 3 bases, and 7 bases stayed unmatched. Germline values: CDR1 LNHDA, CDR2 SQIVND (reference sequence). This CDR3 has 14 amino acids.

The chain combines TRBV11-2 with TRBJ2-2; D is ambiguous. The CDR3 contains 14 residues. From germline, CDR1 is SGHAT and CDR2 FQNNGV. V lost 3 bases and J 4 bases, leaving 9 bases between the germline ends. In nucleotides, the CDR3 is TGTGCCAGCAGCTTTTACGGTGGCACCGGGGAGCTGTTTTTT. Translation gives CASSFYGGTGELFF.

The V gene is TRBV7-9, the J gene TRBJ2-7; 9 bases match TRBD2. Trimming at V came to 6 bases and at J to 7 bases, leaving 13 bases not matched to a gene. The CDR3 has 15 amino acids. Germline CDR1 reads SEHNR; CDR2 reads FQNEAQ (reference sequence). The CDR3 bases are TGTGCCAGCAGTCCCCTGGCGGGAGGGCCGGGAGAGCAGTACTTC. Translating it yields CASSPLAGGPGEQYF.

V and J are TRBV2 and TRBJ1-4; D unclear. CDR3 length: 11 residues. Germline V gene lookup returns CDR1 SNHLY and CDR2 FYNNEI. Trimming left V 2 bases short and J 10 bases short, with 5 bases between. CDR3 loop: CASSEKTKLFF. The CDR3 DNA reads as TGTGCCAGCAGTGAAAAAACAAAACTGTTTTTT.

The CDR3 here is CASSHPLSGRLFF. DNA of the CDR3: TGTGCCAGCAGCCACCCCCTCTCAGGAAGACTGTTTTTT. The J gene is TRBJ1-4, the V gene TRBV7-9; no clear D gene. The CDR3 totals 13 residues. V was clipped by 5 bases and J by 13 bases, with 17 bases between them. Germline CDR1 and CDR2: SEHNR and FQNEAQ (reference sequence).

V is TRBV7-9 and J is TRBJ2-3; no clear D gene. The length of the CDR3 is 13 residues. V was shortened by 6 bases and J by 6 bases, with 13 bases between the two germline ends. The germline gives CDR1 SEHNR, CDR2 FQNEAQ (reference sequence). The CDR3 reads CASSPTSGDTQYF. CDR3 DNA: TGTGCCAGCAGTCCGACCTCGGGTGATACGCAGTATTTT.

CDR3 nucleotides: TGTGCCAGCAGCACGAGGGGGTCGGGTGAAAAACTGTTTTTT. Translated, it gives CASSTRGSGEKLFF. The chain joins TRBV25-1 to TRBJ1-4; possible D gene TRBD1, 6 bases. The CDR3 loop spans 14 amino acids. Germline V gene lookup returns CDR1 MGHDK and CDR2 SYGVNS. V was trimmed by 6 bases and J by 7 bases, leaving 15 bases between them.

V and J are TRBV3-1 (or the pseudogene TRBV3-2) and TRBJ1-5; D gene ambiguous. CDR1 LGHDT and CDR2 YNNKEL come from the germline V gene (reference sequence). The CDR3 is 13 amino acids. The V end lost 2 bases, the J end lost 6 bases, and 8 bases lay between the germline ends. CDR3 DNA sequence: TGTGCCAGCAGCCAATACGGATTTCAGCCCCAGCATTTT. Protein product: CASSQYGFQPQHF.

The genes are TRBV11-2 and TRBJ1-1; no definite D call. Between the trimmed V and J ends, which lost 3 bases and 1 base, there was a span of 9 bases. This CDR3 comprises 14 residues. In germline, CDR1 is SGHAT, CDR2 FQNNGV. CDR3 protein: CASSFTARNTEAFF. The CDR3, as DNA: TGTGCCAGCAGCTTTACGGCTCGGAACACTGAAGCTTTCTTT.

The gene calls are TRBV7-2 and TRBJ1-1; perhaps TRBD1 as D (5 bases). The germline CDR1 and CDR2 sequences are SGHTA and FQGNSA. This CDR3 contains 13 residues. V dropped 6 bases and J dropped 1 base, with 9 bases sitting between them. CDR3 sequence: CASRITGNTEAFF. CDR3 nucleotides: TGTGCCAGCAGGATAACAGGGAACACTGAAGCTTTCTTT.

The chain links TRBV5-1 to TRBJ2-3; tentatively, D is TRBD1 or TRBD2 (6 bases each). With 6 bases removed from V and 6 bases from J, the gap between germline ends came to 20 bases. This CDR3 has 15 residues. Germline values: CDR1 SGHRS, CDR2 YFSETQ. CDR3: CASTPEGGPRDTQYF. The CDR3 DNA sequence: TGCGCCAGCACACCCGAAGGGGGGCCGAGGGATACGCAGTATTTT.

The chain couples TRBV6-6 to TRBJ2-5; the D gene is possibly TRBD1 (6 bases). Germline-derived CDR1 and CDR2 are MNHNY and SVGAGI (reference sequence). Trimming shortened V by 6 bases and J by 5 bases, and 19 bases separated the two germline ends. CDR3 length: 15 residues. Here the CDR3 DNA reads TGTGCCAGCAGGAAGGGCCGGACAGAACTGGAGACCCAGTACTTC. It yields the protein CASRKGRTELETQYF.

The V gene is TRBV25-1, the J gene TRBJ1-4; tentative D call: TRBD1 (6 bases). The germline gives CDR1 MGHDK, CDR2 SYGVNS. This CDR3 contains 15 residues. V dropped 4 bases and J dropped 7 bases, with 16 bases sitting between them. CDR3 loop: CASSAGTGYTEKLFF. Here the CDR3 DNA reads TGTGCCAGCAGTGCAGGTACAGGGTATACTGAAAAACTGTTTTTT.

The chain is built from TRBV6-2 or TRBV6-3 and TRBJ2-3; perhaps TRBD2 as D (6 bases). The CDR3 has 14 amino acids. Trimming removed 2 bases from V and 6 bases from J, with 12 bases in between. Per the germline V gene, CDR1 is MNHEY and CDR2 is SVGEGT. The CDR3 here is CASSYGGVGDTQYF. For the CDR3, the DNA is TGTGCCAGCAGTTACGGCGGGGTGGGGGATACGCAGTATTTT.

V is TRBV4-1 and J is TRBJ1-3; D gene unclear. From germline, CDR1 is MGHRA and CDR2 YSYEKL. With 1 base removed from V and 0 bases from J, the gap between germline ends came to 16 bases. The length of the CDR3 is 18 residues. CDR3 protein: CASSQVDLGLTSGNTIYF. The DNA for the CDR3 is TGCGCCAGCAGCCAAGTGGACTTAGGACTGACCTCTGGAAACACCATATATTTT.

The J gene is TRBJ2-7, the V gene TRBV28; D might be TRBD1 or TRBD2, each matching 5 bases. Per the germline V gene, CDR1 is MDHEN and CDR2 is SYDVKM. The V end was cut by 2 bases, the J end by 6 bases, with 14 bases between. The CDR3 is 14 residues long. The CDR3 DNA is TGTGCCAGCAGTTTAAATCTGGGACCGGGCGAGCAGTACTTC. Translation: CASSLNLGPGEQYF.

The rearrangement links TRBV5-8 to TRBJ2-2, with 7 bases that match TRBD2. Germline CDR1 SGHTS, CDR2 YDEGEE. J was trimmed by 4 bases and V by 0 bases; bases with no gene match: 6. The CDR3 contains 16 residues. The CDR3 DNA reads as TGTGCCAGCAGCTTGGTTGTCTGGACTAGCACCGGGGAGCTGTTTTTT. Protein sequence: CASSLVVWTSTGELFF.

This chain links TRBV30 with TRBJ1-4; no clear D gene. This CDR3 spans 14 amino acids. The germline CDR1 and CDR2 sequences are GTSNPN and SVGIG (reference sequence). V was trimmed by 0 bases and J by 6 bases, leaving 11 bases between them. The CDR3 sequence is CAWSVNQYYEKLFF. CDR3 DNA sequence: TGTGCCTGGAGTGTGAATCAGTATTATGAAAAACTGTTTTTT.

This clone has only a few counts. The rearrangement links TRBV19 to TRBJ1-2; 8 bases match TRBD1. Germline CDR1 is LNHDA and CDR2 is SQIVND (reference sequence). V was clipped by 7 bases and J by 4 bases; unmatched bases: 14. The length of the CDR3 is 16 residues. The CDR3 coding sequence is TGTGCCAGTAATGTCCCGGGACAGGAATCCGGCTATGGCTACACCTTC. Translation: CASNVPGQESGYGYTF.

The chain joins TRBV28 to TRBJ1-4, with 8 bases aligning to TRBD1. Losses at the gene ends were 8 bases for V and 16 bases for J; bases not matched to a gene: 18. Germline V lookup: CDR1 MDHEN, CDR2 SYDVKM. The CDR3 extends over 14 amino acids. CDR3 sequence: CASQGALGRTEKFF. Written as DNA, the CDR3 is TGTGCCAGCCAGGGGGCCCTAGGCCGGACAGAAAAGTTTTTT.

The rearrangement links TRBV18 to TRBJ2-5; D call uncertain. The CDR3 consists of 12 residues. Germline V lookup: CDR1 KGHSH, CDR2 LQKENI. V shed 0 bases and J shed 4 bases, with 3 bases lying between them. CDR3 sequence reads: CASSPPSETQYF. The CDR3 region has the DNA TGTGCCAGCTCACCACCGTCAGAGACCCAGTACTTC.

J is TRBJ2-1 and V is TRBV12-3 or TRBV12-4; 10 bases map to TRBD1. The ends lost 5 bases at V and 14 bases at J; junction bases unmatched: 3. The CDR3 extends over 11 amino acids. CDR3 loop: CASSTGTGEFF. The CDR3 nucleotides read TGTGCCAGCAGTACCGGGACAGGGGAGTTCTTC.

The J gene is TRBJ2-7, the V gene TRBV27, with a possible D match to TRBD2 (6 bases). The CDR3 contains 16 residues. CDR1 and CDR2 (germline): MNHEY, SMNVEV (reference sequence). Trimming stripped 2 bases from V and 2 bases from J, with 16 bases between. The CDR3 region is CASSLIGGEAPYEQYF. As DNA, the CDR3 is TGTGCCAGCAGTTTAATAGGAGGGGAAGCCCCCTACGAGCAGTACTTC.

The chain combines TRBV9 with TRBJ2-6; D is possibly TRBD2 (6 bases). The CDR3 has 19 residues. Germline loops: CDR1 SGDLS, CDR2 YYNGEE. Trimming took 0 bases from V and 0 from J, leaving 16 bases between them. CDR3 in amino acids: CASSVGSGAGTSGANVLTF. In nucleotides, the CDR3 is TGTGCCAGCAGCGTAGGTAGTGGGGCGGGGACCTCTGGGGCCAACGTCCTGACTTTC. Full variable domain (missing parts from reference TRBV9 and TRBJ2-6): DSGVTQTPKHLITATGQRVTLRCSPRSGDLSVYWYQQSLDQGLQFLIQYYNGEERAKGNILERFSAQQFPDLHSELNLSSLELGDSALYFCASSVGSGAGTSGANVLTFGAGSRLTVL.

This rearrangement joins TRBV21-1 to TRBJ1-4; the table's TRBD1 call for D was not verified on the DNA. TRBV21-1 is designated a pseudogene. The CDR3 consists of 15 residues. The CDR3 spells CASSISGLGREKLFF. The CDR3, as DNA: TGTGCCAGCAGCATATCAGGGTTAGGAAGGGAAAAACTGTTTTTT.

The V call is TRBV20-1, the J call TRBJ2-3; 8 positions agree with TRBD2. The CDR3 has 17 residues. J lost 6 bases, V lost 3 bases, and 17 bases had no gene match. Germline V lookup: CDR1 DFQATT, CDR2 SNEGSKA (reference sequence). CDR3 loop: CSASAPGSGGPSDTQYF. The CDR3 DNA is TGCAGTGCTAGTGCCCCCGGATCGGGAGGGCCGTCTGATACGCAGTATTTT.

This chain's CDR3 is CASRRGSQSNQPQHF. The CDR3 bases are TGTGCCAGCAGGAGGGGGTCACAGAGCAATCAGCCCCAGCATTTT. The rearrangement joins TRBV2 to TRBJ1-5, with D tentatively TRBD1 (6 bases). Per the germline V gene, CDR1 is SNHLY and CDR2 is FYNNEI. The CDR3 runs to 15 residues. Trimming removed 6 bases from V and 1 base from J, with 13 bases in between.

The CDR3 sequence: CASSPERGAGTEAFF. Written as DNA, the CDR3 is TGTGCCAGCAGCCCAGAGCGGGGGGCGGGCACTGAAGCTTTCTTT. The V gene is TRBV7-6, the J gene TRBJ1-1; D perhaps matches TRBD1 (6 bases). This CDR3 has 15 amino acids. The V gene lost 5 bases and the J gene lost 4 bases, with 17 bases spanning the gap. The germline V gene encodes CDR1 SGHVS and CDR2 FNYEAQ.